This T cell receptor beta chain appears in the sequencing data of a study of Ad26.COV2.S vaccination and SARS-CoV-2 variants. Study-level information: The Ad26.COV2.S arm of the COV1001 trial was where the donor was placed. Ad26.COV2.S given intramuscularly, once or twice 56 days apart. The study's findings and limits: It is possible that the TCR breadth and depth analyses underestimated the total T cell responses. Substantial response breadth was reportedly seen for spike-specific CD8+ and CD4+ T cells after vaccination.

A remark on this clone: The antigen remains unidentified.

Treatment specified: 19 received Ad26.COV2.S at low or high dose, single or two shots; 5 received placebo; per-sample allocation not given. Vaccine and placebo recipients were sampled on day 63 after the first injection. The repertoire was sequenced with immunoSEQ multiplex PCR; TCRdb's copy has only in-frame clones and lacks some. Among roughly 400,000 clones listed, less than 95% were seen once. This CDR3 has 15 amino acids. Losses at the gene ends were 3 bases for V and 8 bases for J; bases not matched to a gene: 10. The V gene's germline CDR1 is SGHDN and CDR2 FVKESK. The TCR was taken from a person between 18 and 60 years old who received the Ad26.COV2.S COVID-19 vaccine or a placebo. The chain recombines TRBV14 with TRBJ2-3, with 8 positions matching TRBD2. Material: peripheral blood, obtained in a trial of Ad26.COV2.S vaccine versus placebo. The CDR3 nucleotides are TGTGCCAGCAGCCACCCAGCGGGAGTTGGAGCTACGCAGTATTTT. Translated, it gives CASSHPAGVGATQYF.